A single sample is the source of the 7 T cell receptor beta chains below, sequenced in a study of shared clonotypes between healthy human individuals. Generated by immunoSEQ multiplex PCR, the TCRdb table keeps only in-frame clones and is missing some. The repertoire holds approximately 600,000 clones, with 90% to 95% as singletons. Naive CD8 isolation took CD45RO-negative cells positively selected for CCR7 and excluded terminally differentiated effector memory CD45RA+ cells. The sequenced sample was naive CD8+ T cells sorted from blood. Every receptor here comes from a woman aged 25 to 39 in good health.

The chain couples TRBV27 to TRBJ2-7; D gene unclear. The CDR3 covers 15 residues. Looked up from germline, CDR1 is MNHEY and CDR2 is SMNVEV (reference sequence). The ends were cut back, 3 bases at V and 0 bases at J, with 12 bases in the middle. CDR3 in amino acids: CASSFSPQVSYEQYF. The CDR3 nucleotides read TGTGCCAGCAGTTTTTCCCCTCAGGTCTCCTACGAGCAGTACTTC.

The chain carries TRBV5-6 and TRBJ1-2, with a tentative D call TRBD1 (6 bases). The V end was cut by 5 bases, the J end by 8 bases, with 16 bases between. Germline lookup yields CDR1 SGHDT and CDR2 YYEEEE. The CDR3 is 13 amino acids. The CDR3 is CASREYRVLGYTF. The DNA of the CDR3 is TGTGCCAGCAGGGAGTACAGGGTACTCGGCTACACCTTC.

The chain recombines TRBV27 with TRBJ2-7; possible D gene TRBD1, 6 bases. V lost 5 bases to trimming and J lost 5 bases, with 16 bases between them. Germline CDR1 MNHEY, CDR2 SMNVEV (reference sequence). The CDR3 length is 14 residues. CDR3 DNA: TGTGCCAGCAGTGGGACCGGGACATTCGACGAGCAGTACTTC. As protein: CASSGTGTFDEQYF.

The CDR3 DNA reads as TGTGCCAGCAGCTTAGACTTCAATCAGCCCCAGCATTTT. Translating it yields CASSLDFNQPQHF. The chain has TRBV11-2 and TRBJ1-5; D gene ambiguous. The V end lost 0 bases, the J end lost 3 bases, and 3 bases lay between the germline ends. The CDR3 has 13 amino acids. From germline, CDR1 is SGHAT and CDR2 FQNNGV. Supplemented by reference TRBV11-2 and TRBJ1-5, the full variable domain reads EAGVAQSPRYKIIEKRQSVAFWCNPISGHATLYWYQQILGQGPKLLIQFQNNGVVDDSQLPKDRFSAERLKGVDSTLKIQPAKLEDSAVYLCASSLDFNQPQHFGDGTRLSIL.

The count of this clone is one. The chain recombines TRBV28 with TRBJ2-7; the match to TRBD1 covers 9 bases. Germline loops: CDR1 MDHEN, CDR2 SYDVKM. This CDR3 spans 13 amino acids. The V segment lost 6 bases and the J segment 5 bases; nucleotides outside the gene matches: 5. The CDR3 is CASRFGQGNEQYF. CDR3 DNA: TGTGCCAGCAGGTTCGGACAGGGGAACGAGCAGTACTTC.

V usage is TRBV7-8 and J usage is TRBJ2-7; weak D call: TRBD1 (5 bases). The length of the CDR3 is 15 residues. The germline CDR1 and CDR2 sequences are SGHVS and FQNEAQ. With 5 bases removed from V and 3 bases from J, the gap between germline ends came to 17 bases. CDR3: CASSQMSGPLYEQYF. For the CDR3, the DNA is TGTGCCAGCAGCCAAATGTCAGGGCCCCTCTACGAGCAGTACTTC. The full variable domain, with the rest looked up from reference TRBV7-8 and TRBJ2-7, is GAGVSQSPRYKVAKRGQDVALRCDPISGHVSLFWYQQALGQGPEFLTYFQNEAQLDKSGLPSDRFFAERPEGSVSTLKIQRTQQEDSAVYLCASSQMSGPLYEQYFGPGTRLTVT.

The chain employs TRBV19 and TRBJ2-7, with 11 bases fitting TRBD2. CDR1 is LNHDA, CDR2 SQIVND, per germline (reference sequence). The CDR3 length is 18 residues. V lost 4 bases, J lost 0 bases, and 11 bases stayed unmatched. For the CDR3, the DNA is TGTGCCAGTAGTACTGGACTAGCGGGCCATCACTTCTCCTACGAGCAGTACTTC. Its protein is CASSTGLAGHHFSYEQYF.